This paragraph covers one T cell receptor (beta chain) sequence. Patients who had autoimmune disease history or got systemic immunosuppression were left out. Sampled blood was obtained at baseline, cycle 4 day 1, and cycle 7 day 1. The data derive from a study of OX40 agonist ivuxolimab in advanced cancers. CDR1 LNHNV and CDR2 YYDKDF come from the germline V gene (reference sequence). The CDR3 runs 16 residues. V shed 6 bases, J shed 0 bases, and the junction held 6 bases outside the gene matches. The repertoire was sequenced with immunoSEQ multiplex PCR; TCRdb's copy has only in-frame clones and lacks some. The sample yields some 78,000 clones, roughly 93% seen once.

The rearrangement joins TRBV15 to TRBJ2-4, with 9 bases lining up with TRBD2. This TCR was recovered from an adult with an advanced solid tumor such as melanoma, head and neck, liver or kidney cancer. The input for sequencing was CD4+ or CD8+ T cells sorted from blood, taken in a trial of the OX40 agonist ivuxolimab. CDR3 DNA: TGTGCCACCAGAACCCTAGCGGGACAAGCCAAAAACATTCAGTACTTC. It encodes CATRTLAGQAKNIQYF.